This T cell receptor (gamma chain) derives from a study of Vδ1+ human thymocytes. The sorted cells were CD3+ Vdelta1+ Vdelta2- thymocytes from alphabeta-depleted thymus. Vdelta1+ thymocyte sorts reached between about 97% and 99.6% purity. CDR3 size: 15 residues. Germline V gene lookup returns CDR1 VTNTFY and CDR2 YDVSTARD (reference sequence). After removal of 3 bases from V and 11 bases from J, the junction contained 19 bases not matched to a gene. Sequences come from RNA converted to cDNA by reverse transcription. Multiplex PCR used pooled V-gene forward primers and a constant-region reverse primer to amplify CDR3s. TCRdb re-called the multiplex PCR reads via CATT. The data show tens of thousands of gamma-chain clones, with around 20% seen just once and 1.8% held by the top ten. Study conclusions and caveats: Highly polyclonal TRG and TRD repertoires with Gaussian CDR3 length distributions appeared in thymus. TRD repertoires were essentially private, unlike widely shared TRG clonotypes. Approximately 20% of thymic delta-chain sequences were Vdelta2, with few Vdelta3, unlike blood Vdelta1+ controls.

Regarding this clone: The antigen remains undetermined.

The V call is TRGV3, the J call TRGJ1 or TRGJ2. Sequenced: Vdelta1+ gamma-delta thymocytes from the thymus. Subset denoted: FACS-sorted CD3+ TCRalphabeta- TCRVdelta1+ TCRVdelta2- thymocytes. The receptor comes from a boy under two years old who had congenital heart surgery. The CDR3 loop reads CATWDRHSGFREKLF. CDR3 bases: TGTGCCACCTGGGACCGGCATAGTGGATTCAGGGAGAAACTCTTT.